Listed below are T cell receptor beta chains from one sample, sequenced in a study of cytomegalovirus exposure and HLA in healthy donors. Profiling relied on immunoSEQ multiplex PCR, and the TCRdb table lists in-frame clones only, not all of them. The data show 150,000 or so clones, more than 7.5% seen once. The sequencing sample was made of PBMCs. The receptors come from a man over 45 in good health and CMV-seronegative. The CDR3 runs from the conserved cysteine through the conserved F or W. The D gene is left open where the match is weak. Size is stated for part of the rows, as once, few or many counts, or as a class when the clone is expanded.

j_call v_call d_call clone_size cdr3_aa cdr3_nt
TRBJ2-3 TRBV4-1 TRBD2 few CASSQGPGNSGSTDTQYF TGCGCCAGCAGCCAAGGACCTGGTAATAGCGGGAGCACAGATACGCAGTATTTT
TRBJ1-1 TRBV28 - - CASRTRARGYTEAFF TGTGCCAGCAGAACTAGGGCCAGGGGTTACACTGAAGCTTTCTTT
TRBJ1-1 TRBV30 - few CAWSAGQTNTEAFF TGTGCCTGGAGCGCCGGACAGACCAACACTGAAGCTTTCTTT
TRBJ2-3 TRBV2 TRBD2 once CASSDPGLAGDLTDTQYF TGTGCCAGTAGTGACCCGGGACTAGCGGGTGACCTCACAGATACGCAGTATTTT
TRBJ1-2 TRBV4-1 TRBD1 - CASSQVAGGNGYTF TGCGCCAGCAGCCAAGTGGCAGGGGGGAATGGCTACACCTTC
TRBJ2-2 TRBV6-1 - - CASSEGSLNTGELFF TGTGCCAGCAGTGAAGGGTCTCTAAACACCGGGGAGCTGTTTTTT
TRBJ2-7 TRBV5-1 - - CASSLRFDGMYEQYF TGCGCCAGCAGCTTGAGATTTGATGGCATGTACGAGCAGTACTTC
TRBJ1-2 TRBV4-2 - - CASSPTGENYGYTF TGTGCCAGCAGCCCAACCGGGGAGAACTATGGCTACACCTTC
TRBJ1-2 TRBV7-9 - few CASSFETGFNGYTF TGTGCCAGCAGCTTCGAAACAGGGTTTAATGGCTACACCTTC
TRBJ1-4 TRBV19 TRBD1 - CASSIERDSLNEKLFF TGTGCCAGTAGTATAGAACGGGACAGCCTGAATGAAAAACTGTTTTTT
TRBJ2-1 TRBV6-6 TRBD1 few CASRAAGQGFYNEQFF TGTGCCAGCAGGGCCGCCGGACAGGGGTTCTACAATGAGCAGTTCTTC